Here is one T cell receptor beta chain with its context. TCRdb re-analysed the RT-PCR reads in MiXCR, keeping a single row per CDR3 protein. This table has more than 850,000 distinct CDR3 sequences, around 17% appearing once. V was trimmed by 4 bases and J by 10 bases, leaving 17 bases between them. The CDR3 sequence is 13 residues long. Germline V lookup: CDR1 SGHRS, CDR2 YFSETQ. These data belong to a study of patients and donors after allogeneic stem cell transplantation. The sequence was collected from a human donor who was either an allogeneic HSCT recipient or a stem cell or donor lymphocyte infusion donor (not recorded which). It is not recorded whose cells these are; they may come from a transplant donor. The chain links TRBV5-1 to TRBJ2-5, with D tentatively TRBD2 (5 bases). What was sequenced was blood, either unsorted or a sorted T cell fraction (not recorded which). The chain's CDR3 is CASSRTPYGFQYF. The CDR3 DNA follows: TGCGCCAGCAGCAGGACTCCCTATGGTTTCCAGTACTTC. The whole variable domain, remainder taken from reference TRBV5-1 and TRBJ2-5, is KAGVTQTPRYLIKTRGQQVTLSCSPISGHRSVSWYQQTPGQGLQFLFEYFSETQRNKGNFPGRFSGRQFSNSRSEMNVSTLELGDSALYLCASSRTPYGFQYFGPGTRLLVL.